This T cell receptor (beta chain) derives from a study of cytomegalovirus exposure and HLA in healthy donors. Remarks on this clone: Antigen: not known. At one end the junction does not follow the germline gene, possibly because of a read error.

PCR was performed using 60 Vbeta and 13 Jbeta primers. Only in-frame clones appear in the TCRdb table, and some are missing; sequencing was by immunoSEQ multiplex PCR. The profile shows 100,000 to 150,000 clones, 60% to 80% of them singletons. The CDR3 has 14 amino acids. Germline V CDR1 and CDR2: WSHSY, SAAADI. Findings of the study overall: Later on, an analysis showed TCR association rates differing by HLA locus, with DRB1 the most and HLA-C the fewest. Most of the TCR beta V segments (in an earlier analysis) were productive either about 87% or about 30% of the time. There was a cluster of highly shared sequence variants that was likely a sequencing artifact.

The genes are TRBV10-2 and TRBJ2-5, with D possibly matching TRBD1 (5 bases). Material for sequencing was PBMCs. The TCR comes from a woman aged 55-70 years in good health and CMV-seronegative. The CDR3 sequence: CASSGLGAQEPQYF. DNA for the CDR3: TGCGCCAGCAGTGGGCTTGGGGCACAAGAGCCCCAGTACTTC.